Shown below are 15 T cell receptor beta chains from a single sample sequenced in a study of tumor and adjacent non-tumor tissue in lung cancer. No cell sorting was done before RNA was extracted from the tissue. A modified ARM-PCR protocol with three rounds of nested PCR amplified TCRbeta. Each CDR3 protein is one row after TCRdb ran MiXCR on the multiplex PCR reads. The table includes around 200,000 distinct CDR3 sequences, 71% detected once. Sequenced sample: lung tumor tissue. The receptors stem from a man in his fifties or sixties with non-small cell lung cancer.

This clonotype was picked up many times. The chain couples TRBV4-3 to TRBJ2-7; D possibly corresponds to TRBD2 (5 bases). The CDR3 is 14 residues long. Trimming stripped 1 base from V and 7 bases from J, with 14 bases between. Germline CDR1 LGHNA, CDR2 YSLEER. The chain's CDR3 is CASSQGLPTREQYF. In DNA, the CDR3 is TGCGCCAGCAGCCAAGGGCTCCCTACTAGGGAGCAGTACTTC.

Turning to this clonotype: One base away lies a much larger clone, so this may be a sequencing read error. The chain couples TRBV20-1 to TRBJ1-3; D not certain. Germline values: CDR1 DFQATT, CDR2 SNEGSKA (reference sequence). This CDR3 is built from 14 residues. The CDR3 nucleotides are TGCAGTGCATTCCACCCCAGCTCTGGAAACAACATATATTTT. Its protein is CSAFHPSSGNNIYF.

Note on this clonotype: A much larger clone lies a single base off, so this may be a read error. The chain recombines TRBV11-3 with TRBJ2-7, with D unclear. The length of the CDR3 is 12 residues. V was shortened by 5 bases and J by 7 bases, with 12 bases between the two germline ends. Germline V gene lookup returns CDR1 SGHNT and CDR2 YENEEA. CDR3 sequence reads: CASSPGFGEQYF. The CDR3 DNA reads TGTGCCAGCAGCCCGGGCTTCGGGGAGCAGTACTTC.

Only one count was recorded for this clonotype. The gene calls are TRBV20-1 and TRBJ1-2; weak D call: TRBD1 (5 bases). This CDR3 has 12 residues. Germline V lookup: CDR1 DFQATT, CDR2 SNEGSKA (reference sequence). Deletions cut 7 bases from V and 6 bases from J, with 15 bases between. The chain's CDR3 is CSGQRDDNGYTF. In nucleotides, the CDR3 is TGCAGTGGACAAAGGGACGACAATGGCTACACCTTC.

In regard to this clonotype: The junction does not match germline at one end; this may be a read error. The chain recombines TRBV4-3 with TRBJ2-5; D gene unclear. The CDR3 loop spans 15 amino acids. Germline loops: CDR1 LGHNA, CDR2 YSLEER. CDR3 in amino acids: CASSQGPAPQETQYF. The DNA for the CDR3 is TGCGCCAGCAGTCAAGGGCCGGCTCCCCAAGAGACCCAGTACTTC.

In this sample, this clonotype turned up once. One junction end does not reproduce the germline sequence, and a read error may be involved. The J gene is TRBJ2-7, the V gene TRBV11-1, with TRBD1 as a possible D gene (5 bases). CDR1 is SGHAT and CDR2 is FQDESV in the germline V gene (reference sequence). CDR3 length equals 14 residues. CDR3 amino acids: CDSSVDSVSYKQYF. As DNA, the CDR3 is TGTGACAGCAGCGTTGACAGTGTATCCTACAAGCAGTACTTC.

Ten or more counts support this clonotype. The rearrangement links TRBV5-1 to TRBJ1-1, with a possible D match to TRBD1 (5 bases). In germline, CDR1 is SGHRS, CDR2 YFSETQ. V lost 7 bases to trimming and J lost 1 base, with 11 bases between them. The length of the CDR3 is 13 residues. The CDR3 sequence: CASQAGTNTEAFF. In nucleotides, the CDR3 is TGCGCCAGCCAGGCAGGGACGAACACTGAAGCTTTCTTT. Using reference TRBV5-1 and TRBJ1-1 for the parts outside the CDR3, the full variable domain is KAGVTQTPRYLIKTRGQQVTLSCSPISGHRSVSWYQQTPGQGLQFLFEYFSETQRNKGNFPGRFSGRQFSNSRSEMNVSTLELGDSALYLCASQAGTNTEAFFGQGTRLTVV.

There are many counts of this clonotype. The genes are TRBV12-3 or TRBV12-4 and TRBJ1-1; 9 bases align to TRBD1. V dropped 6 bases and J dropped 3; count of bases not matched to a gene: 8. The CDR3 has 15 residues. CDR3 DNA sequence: TGTGCCAGCAGGTTAAACAGGGGGCGCGACACTGAAGCTTTCTTT. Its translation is CASRLNRGRDTEAFF.

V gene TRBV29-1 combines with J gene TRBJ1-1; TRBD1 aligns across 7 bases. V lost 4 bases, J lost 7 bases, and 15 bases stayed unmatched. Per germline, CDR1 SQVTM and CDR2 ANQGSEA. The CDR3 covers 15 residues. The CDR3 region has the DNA TGCAGCGTTGCACAGGGGTTACCCCTTATCATTGAAGCTTTCTTT. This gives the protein CSVAQGLPLIIEAFF.

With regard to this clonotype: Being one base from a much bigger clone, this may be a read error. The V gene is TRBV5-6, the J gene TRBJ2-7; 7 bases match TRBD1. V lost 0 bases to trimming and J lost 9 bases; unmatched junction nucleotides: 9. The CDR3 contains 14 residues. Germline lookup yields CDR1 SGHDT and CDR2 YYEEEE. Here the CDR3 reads CASSLGLNRGAQYF. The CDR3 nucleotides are TGTGCCAGCAGCTTGGGATTAAACAGGGGCGCGCAGTACTTC. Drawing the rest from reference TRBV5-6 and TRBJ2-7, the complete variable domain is DAGVTQSPTHLIKTRGQQVTLRCSPKSGHDTVSWYQQALGQGPQFIFQYYEEEERQRGNFPDRFSGHQFPNYSSELNVNALLLGDSALYLCASSLGLNRGAQYFGPGTRLTVT.

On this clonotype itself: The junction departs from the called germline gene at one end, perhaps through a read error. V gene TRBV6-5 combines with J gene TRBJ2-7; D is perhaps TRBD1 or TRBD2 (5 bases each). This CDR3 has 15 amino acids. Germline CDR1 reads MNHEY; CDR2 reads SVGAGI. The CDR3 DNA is TGTGCCAGCGGCAGTGGGGGAGTCATTCGCTACGAGCAGTATTTC. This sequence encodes CASGSGGVIRYEQYF.

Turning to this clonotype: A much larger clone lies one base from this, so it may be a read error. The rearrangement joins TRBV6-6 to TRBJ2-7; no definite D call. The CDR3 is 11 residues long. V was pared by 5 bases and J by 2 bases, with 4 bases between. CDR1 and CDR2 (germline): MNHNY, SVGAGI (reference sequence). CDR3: CASSGAYEQYF. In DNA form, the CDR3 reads TGTGCCAGCAGTGGGGCCTACGAGCAGTACTTC.

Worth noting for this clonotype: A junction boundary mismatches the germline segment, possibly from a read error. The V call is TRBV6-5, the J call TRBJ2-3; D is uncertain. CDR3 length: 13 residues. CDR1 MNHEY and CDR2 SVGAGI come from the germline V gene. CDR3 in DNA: TGTGCCAGCAGTCACGATAGGAGAGATACGCTGTATTTT. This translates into CASSHDRRDTLYF.

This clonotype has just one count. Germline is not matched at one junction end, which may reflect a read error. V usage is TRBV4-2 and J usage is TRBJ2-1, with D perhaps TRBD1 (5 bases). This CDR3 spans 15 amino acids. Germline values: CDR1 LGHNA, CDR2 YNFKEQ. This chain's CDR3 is CASIQDRRIGAEQFF. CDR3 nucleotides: TGTGCCAGCATCCAAGACCGACGTATAGGGGCTGAGCAGTTCTTC.

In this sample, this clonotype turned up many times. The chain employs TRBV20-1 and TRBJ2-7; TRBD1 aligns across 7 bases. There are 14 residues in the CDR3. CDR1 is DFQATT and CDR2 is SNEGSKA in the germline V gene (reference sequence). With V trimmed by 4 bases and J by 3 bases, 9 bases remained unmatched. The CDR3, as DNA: TGCAGTGCTACAAAATCCGGGACAGTCTACGAGCAGTACTTC. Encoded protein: CSATKSGTVYEQYF.